These T cell receptor beta chains were read from a single sample in a study of OX40 agonist ivuxolimab in advanced cancers. Produced via immunoSEQ multiplex PCR; TCRdb's table is partial and in-frame only. The sample lists 49,000 or so clones; 89% were seen once. Sample: CD4+ or CD8+ T cells sorted from blood, taken in a trial of the OX40 agonist ivuxolimab. The receptors originated from an adult with an advanced solid tumor such as melanoma, head and neck, liver or kidney cancer. The conserved cysteine and the conserved F or W are not part of the CDR3 here.

v_call: TRBV7-9
cdr3_aa: ASSLRGGTGELF

v_call: TRBV2
cdr3_aa: ASVLAANYEQY

v_call: TRBV18
cdr3_aa: ASSPRRDRAMNTEAF

v_call: TRBV19
cdr3_aa: ASSSTSGRAWDNEQF

v_call: TRBV9
cdr3_aa: ASSVEAGVEF

v_call: TRBV20-1
cdr3_aa: SGLELGDQF

v_call: TRBV11-2
cdr3_aa: ASSSRQGLSNIQY

v_call: TRBV10-2
cdr3_aa: ASSENGAGGFTEAF

v_call: TRBV10-3
cdr3_aa: AISEGDPSSGNTIY

v_call: TRBV19
cdr3_aa: ASSLGGRGAYEQY

v_call: TRBV6-5
cdr3_aa: ASSLKTGYTEAF

v_call: TRBV5-6
cdr3_aa: ASSVEGVSFTSSYEQY

v_call: TRBV6-1
cdr3_aa: ASSDGTGREYEQY

v_call: TRBV7-9
cdr3_aa: ASSLVLWTDQETQY

v_call: TRBV4-3
cdr3_aa: ASSQGGSDGDEQF

v_call: TRBV6-1
cdr3_aa: ASSGHHLEEQF

v_call: TRBV29-1
cdr3_aa: SVEVRGIRNYGYT

v_call: TRBV7-9
cdr3_aa: ASSLVGTGQIPLH

v_call: TRBV7-3
cdr3_aa: ASSLIPGEGAYNEQF

v_call: TRBV7-9
cdr3_aa: ASSQGQGSTEAF

v_call: TRBV25-1
cdr3_aa: ASTTRGTEAF

v_call: TRBV9
cdr3_aa: ASSPRSGPNTGELF

v_call: TRBV28
cdr3_aa: ASSLSPGQGWEQY

v_call: TRBV4-1
cdr3_aa: ASSPRQEILSYEQY

v_call: TRBV29-1
cdr3_aa: SVGGGNSYNEQF

v_call: TRBV9
cdr3_aa: ASSVETSGRLTDTQY

v_call: TRBV6-1
cdr3_aa: ASSPDGYYGYT

v_call: TRBV9
cdr3_aa: ASNEDGGPYEQY

v_call: TRBV27
cdr3_aa: ASSLVANTEAF

v_call: TRBV11-3
cdr3_aa: ASSLGTSGNTIY